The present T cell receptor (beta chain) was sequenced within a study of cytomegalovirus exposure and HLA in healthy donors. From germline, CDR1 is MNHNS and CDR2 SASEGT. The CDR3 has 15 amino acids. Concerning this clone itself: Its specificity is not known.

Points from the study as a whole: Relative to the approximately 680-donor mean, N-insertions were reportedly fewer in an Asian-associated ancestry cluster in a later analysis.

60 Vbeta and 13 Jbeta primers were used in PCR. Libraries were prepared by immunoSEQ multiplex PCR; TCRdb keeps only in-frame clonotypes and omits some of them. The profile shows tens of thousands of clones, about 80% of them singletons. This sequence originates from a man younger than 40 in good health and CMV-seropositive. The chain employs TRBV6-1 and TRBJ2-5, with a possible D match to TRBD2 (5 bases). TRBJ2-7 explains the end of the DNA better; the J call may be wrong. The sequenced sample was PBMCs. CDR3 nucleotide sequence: TGTGCCAGCAGTGAATTGCGGACGGGGTCCTACGAGCAGTACTTC. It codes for CASSELRTGSYEQYF.